The 16 T cell receptor beta chains below all came from one sample that was sequenced in a study of blood T cells in healthy people across ages. It was with a sample-barcoded 5' primer and a J-beta primer mix that a second PCR of about 6 to 11 cycles was run. A single record per CDR3 protein comes from TCRdb applying MiXCR to the 5' RACE reads. The sample records 600,000 to 850,000 distinct CDR3 sequences, roughly 47% being singletons. The sample consisted of blood. The receptors stem from a woman aged 55-75 years in good health.

This chain uses TRBV6-5 with TRBJ2-1, with TRBD2 matching 8 bases. CDR1 is MNHEY, CDR2 SVGAGI, per germline. V lost 5 bases, J lost 5 bases, and 11 bases stayed unmatched. The CDR3 extends over 16 amino acids. CDR3 region: CASSTPAGAGNNEQFF. CDR3 coding DNA: TGTGCCAGCAGTACCCCAGCGGGAGCGGGAAACAATGAGCAGTTCTTC.

The chain is built from TRBV28 and TRBJ2-5, with D perhaps assigned TRBD1 or TRBD2 (6 bases each). V was cut by 8 bases and J by 11 bases, with 24 bases left in between. Looked up from germline, CDR1 is MDHEN and CDR2 is SYDVKM. The CDR3 is made up of 14 amino acids. The CDR3 is CASVRTQGTGEQYF. DNA of the CDR3: TGTGCCAGCGTTCGGACACAGGGTACGGGAGAGCAGTACTTC.

J is TRBJ2-5 and V is TRBV7-2, with 10 bases aligning to TRBD1. Germline lookup yields CDR1 SGHTA and CDR2 FQGNSA. CDR3 length equals 15 residues. J gave up 1 base and V 6 bases, and 5 bases lay outside the gene matches. The CDR3 DNA reads TGTGCCAGCAGTTTGGGACAGGGGACCCAAGAGACCCAGTACTTC. Translating it yields CASSLGQGTQETQYF.

The chain has TRBV7-2 and TRBJ1-5; 7 bases fit TRBD1. The V gene end was trimmed by 6 bases and the J gene end by 4 bases; junction bases not matched to a gene: 9. From germline, CDR1 is SGHTA and CDR2 FQGNSA. The length of the CDR3 is 15 residues. CDR3 coding DNA: TGTGCCAGCAGAGGGGGCAGCCTTTCAAATCAGCCCCAGCATTTT. Protein: CASRGGSLSNQPQHF. The whole variable domain, filled in from reference TRBV7-2 and TRBJ1-5, reads GAGVSQSPSNKVTEKGKDVELRCDPISGHTALYWYRQSLGQGLEFLIYFQGNSAPDKSGLPSDRFSAERTGGSVSTLTIQRTQQEDSAVYLCASRGGSLSNQPQHFGDGTRLSIL.

Turning to this clonotype: This could be a read error, since a much larger clone is one nucleotide away. The chain has TRBV27 and TRBJ2-5; unclear D gene. The end of the DNA aligns better with TRBJ2-7, so the J call may be wrong. CDR3 length equals 10 residues. CDR1 MNHEY and CDR2 SMNVEV come from the germline V gene (reference sequence). CDR3 residues: CASSFPEQYF. The CDR3 DNA sequence: TGTGCCAGCAGTTTCCCCGAGCAGTACTTC.

With respect to this clonotype: With a much larger clone just one base away, this may be a read error. This chain joins TRBV4-3 and TRBJ2-3; 8 positions agree with TRBD2. The ends lost 0 bases at V and 2 bases at J; junction bases unmatched: 4. In germline, CDR1 is LGHNA, CDR2 YSLEER. The CDR3 totals 16 residues. The DNA for the CDR3 is TGCGCCAGCAGCCAAGAATGGCGGGGGGTCACAGATACGCAGTATTTT. It yields the protein CASSQEWRGVTDTQYF.

This chain uses TRBV12-3 or TRBV12-4 with TRBJ1-1, with unresolved D. Trimming took 5 bases from V and 4 from J, leaving 14 bases between them. The CDR3 consists of 14 residues. CDR3 bases: TGTGCCAGCAGTCCTCCCGGAGAGCGCACTGAAGCTTTCTTT. Protein: CASSPPGERTEAFF.

This clonotype was observed a handful of times. This sequence joins TRBV6-1 and TRBJ2-1; TRBD2 aligns across 12 bases. This CDR3 is 16 amino acids long. Germline loops: CDR1 MNHNS, CDR2 SASEGT. The V gene end was trimmed by 1 base and the J gene end by 7 bases; junction bases not matched to a gene: 5. CDR3 sequence (DNA): TGTGCCAGCAGTGAAGGGGCTAGCGGGGGGGGAAATGAGCAGTTCTTC. Encoded protein: CASSEGASGGGNEQFF.

This clonotype was picked up one time. The chain employs TRBV28 and TRBJ1-1, with D possibly matching TRBD1 (5 bases). Germline V gene data show CDR1 as MDHEN and CDR2 as SYDVKM. This CDR3 has 14 residues. Trimming took off 5 bases at V and 7 bases at J, with 17 bases between the two ends. Here the CDR3 reads CASSPPGLPDEAFF. The CDR3 coding sequence is TGTGCCAGCAGTCCCCCGGGACTGCCCGATGAAGCTTTCTTT. Full variable domain (missing parts from reference TRBV28 and TRBJ1-1): DVKVTQSSRYLVKRTGEKVFLECVQDMDHENMFWYRQDPGLGLRLIYFSYDVKMKEKGDIPEGYSVSREKKERFSLILESASTNQTSMYLCASSPPGLPDEAFFGQGTRLTVV.

This clonotype was recorded at least ten times. The gene calls are TRBV20-1 and TRBJ2-1; D is possibly TRBD2 (6 bases). The V gene lost 5 bases and the J gene lost 4 bases, with 18 bases spanning the gap. The CDR3 consists of 15 residues. The germline CDR1 and CDR2 sequences are DFQATT and SNEGSKA (reference sequence). The CDR3: CSALVFGGIYNEQFF. The CDR3 bases are TGCAGTGCTCTCGTTTTTGGCGGGATTTACAATGAGCAGTTCTTC.

In its sample, this clonotype was seen once. This chain connects TRBV27 to TRBJ2-1; D is possibly TRBD2 (7 bases). The CDR3 runs 19 residues. CDR1 and CDR2 (germline): MNHEY, SMNVEV (reference sequence). The V and J ends lost 0 bases and 7 bases respectively, with 25 bases between them. This CDR3 is CASSLSGVGGHGLVNEQFF. DNA for the CDR3: TGTGCCAGCAGTTTATCCGGTGTGGGGGGGCATGGTTTGGTGAATGAGCAGTTCTTC.

On this clonotype itself: This may stem from a read error, because a much larger clone lies one nucleotide away. The chain combines TRBV20-1 with TRBJ2-7; 8 bases agree with TRBD1. Germline CDR1 and CDR2: DFQATT and SNEGSKA (reference sequence). This CDR3 is 15 amino acids long. The trim removed 5 bases at V and 6 bases at J, leaving 15 bases unmatched. The CDR3 protein is CSAADPDRESCEQYF. DNA of the CDR3: TGCAGTGCTGCCGATCCGGACAGGGAGTCGTGCGAGCAGTACTTC.

Details on this clonotype: One end of the junction varies from germline; a read error may be responsible. V usage is TRBV3-1 and J usage is TRBJ2-1; 12 bases line up with TRBD2. The CDR3 is 20 amino acids. Looked up from germline, CDR1 is LGHDT and CDR2 is YNNKEL (reference sequence). The CDR3, as DNA: TGTGCCCGCAGCCAAGTCTACCTAGCGGGGGGGCGAGTTGGACAAAATGAGCAGTTCTTC. Its translation: CARSQVYLAGGRVGQNEQFF.

This clonotype has only one observation. The junction shows a germline mismatch at one end, possibly a read error. The V and J genes are TRBV6-2 or TRBV6-3 and TRBJ2-1; D may be TRBD2 (5 bases). CDR3 length: 18 amino acids. The V gene's germline CDR1 is MNHEY and CDR2 SVGEGT. The CDR3 sequence: CASSYSLLDYVRINKQFF. The CDR3 DNA is TGTGCCAGCAGCTACTCTCTATTAGACTACGTCAGGATCAATAAGCAGTTCTTC.

The chain uses TRBV19 and TRBJ1-1; D not resolved. Between the trimmed V and J ends, which lost 5 bases and 7 bases, there was a span of 14 bases. This CDR3 comprises 13 residues. CDR1 LNHDA and CDR2 SQIVND come from the germline V gene (reference sequence). As DNA, the CDR3 is TGTGCCAGTAGTTTGGGGTGGCGAGTTGAAGCTTTCTTT. Its translation: CASSLGWRVEAFF.

There are a few counts of this clonotype. The chain joins TRBV7-9 to TRBJ2-3; D may be TRBD1 or TRBD2 (5 bases each). V lost 4 bases, J lost 6 bases, and 11 bases lay in between. In germline, CDR1 is SEHNR, CDR2 FQNEAQ (reference sequence). The CDR3 contains 13 residues. The CDR3 reads CASSWKGEDTQYF. The CDR3 DNA reads as TGTGCCAGCAGCTGGAAAGGGGAGGATACGCAGTATTTT. Filled out from reference TRBV7-9 and TRBJ2-3, the complete variable domain reads DTGVSQNPRHKITKRGQNVTFRCDPISEHNRLYWYRQTLGQGPEFLTYFQNEAQLEKSRLLSDRFSAERPKGSFSTLEIQRTEQGDSAMYLCASSWKGEDTQYFGPGTRLTVL.